These 20 T cell receptor beta chains originate from one sample sequenced in a study of T cells in Graves' hyperthyroidism and ophthalmopathy. Authors of the study amplified TCR beta CDR3 regions from RNA transcripts. When the TCR CDR3 underwent first-round RT-PCR, the HTBI primer set was used. TCRdb re-analysed the multiplex PCR reads in MiXCR, keeping a single row per CDR3 protein. The table has roughly 550,000 distinct CDR3 sequences, roughly 16% seen once. Specimen: blood. All receptors derive from a woman between 25 and 40 years old with Graves' ophthalmopathy.

The chain is built from TRBV6-1 and TRBJ2-3; TRBD1 might be the D (6 bases). Germline V gene data show CDR1 as MNHNS and CDR2 as SASEGT. CDR3 length: 15 amino acids. The ends were cut back, 5 bases at V and 6 bases at J, with 18 bases in the middle. CDR3 nucleotides: TGTGCCAGCAGTTATCTAACAGGGTCGTCTGATACGCAGTATTTT. This translates into CASSYLTGSSDTQYF.

This clonotype showed up just a few times. The chain joins TRBV12-5 to TRBJ2-1, with TRBD2 identical over 12 bases. Germline CDR1 and CDR2: LGHNT and FRNRAP. This CDR3 comprises 15 residues. V dropped 1 base and J dropped 8; count of bases not matched to a gene: 3. In nucleotides, the CDR3 is TGTGCTAGTGGTTTGGGACTAGCGGGAGTCGATGAGCAGTTCTTC. Translating it yields CASGLGLAGVDEQFF.

This clonotype was seen at least ten times. The rearrangement links TRBV9 to TRBJ2-1; the match to TRBD2 covers 12 bases. This CDR3 spans 15 amino acids. The germline V gene encodes CDR1 SGDLS and CDR2 YYNGEE. Trimming at V came to 2 bases and at J to 9 bases, leaving 6 bases not matched to a gene. The CDR3 reads CASSVTSGSIGEQFF. The DNA of the CDR3 is TGTGCCAGCAGCGTGACTAGCGGGAGTATAGGTGAGCAGTTCTTC.

In this sample, this clonotype turned up many times. The gene calls are TRBV12-3 or TRBV12-4 and TRBJ1-6, with D possibly being TRBD1 (6 bases). This CDR3 has 17 amino acids. Trimming took off 0 bases at V and 7 bases at J, with 16 bases between the two ends. CDR3: CASSLATHGTLNSPLHF. CDR3 DNA sequence: TGTGCCAGCAGTTTAGCGACCCATGGGACACTGAATTCACCCCTCCACTTT.

This clonotype was counted a few times. Compared with germline, one end of the junction differs, possibly owing to a read error. This sequence joins TRBV5-1 and TRBJ2-7; 7 nucleotides agree with TRBD1. CDR3 size: 14 residues. From germline, CDR1 is SGHRS and CDR2 YFSETQ. The CDR3 DNA is TGTGCCAGCAGTTACTCGCAGGGGGCCTACGAGCAGTACTTC. Its protein is CASSYSQGAYEQYF.

Many counts were recorded for this clonotype. The chain links TRBV2 to TRBJ1-5; D is possibly TRBD1 (5 bases). V shed 7 bases and J shed 5 bases, with 18 bases lying between them. This CDR3 has 15 residues. Germline lookup yields CDR1 SNHLY and CDR2 FYNNEI. CDR3 loop: CASTQESGGYQPQHF. Written as DNA, the CDR3 is TGTGCCAGCACCCAGGAAAGCGGGGGGTATCAGCCCCAGCATTTT. The full variable domain, with the rest looked up from reference TRBV2 and TRBJ1-5, is EPEVTQTPSHQVTQMGQEVILRCVPISNHLYFYWYRQILGQKVEFLVSFYNNEISEKSEIFDDQFSVERPDGSNFTLKIRSTKLEDSAMYFCASTQESGGYQPQHFGDGTRLSIL.

Many counts were recorded for this clonotype. The V and J genes are TRBV11-2 and TRBJ2-5; D unclear. Germline V lookup: CDR1 SGHAT, CDR2 FQNNGV. This CDR3 has 12 amino acids. V was cut by 7 bases and J by 4 bases, with 10 bases left in between. The DNA for the CDR3 is TGTGCCAGCACCCCTTCAGGAGAGACCCAGTACTTC. Amino acids: CASTPSGETQYF.

This clonotype was picked up many times. The gene calls are TRBV6-2 or TRBV6-3 and TRBJ2-2, with D possibly being TRBD2 (6 bases). CDR3 length equals 16 residues. V lost 4 bases and J 4 bases, leaving 16 bases between the germline ends. The germline V gene encodes CDR1 MNHEY and CDR2 SVGEGT. CDR3 nucleotides: TGTGCCAGCAGTTCGAGGGGAGGCAGTACCACCGGGGAGCTGTTTTTT. It yields the protein CASSSRGGSTTGELFF.

Many counts were recorded for this clonotype. The chain recombines TRBV18 with TRBJ1-3, with D unresolved. This CDR3 is 12 amino acids long. Germline CDR1 and CDR2: KGHSH and LQKENI. V lost 1 base to trimming and J lost 4 bases, with 2 bases between them. CDR3 sequence (DNA): TGTGCCAGCTCACCACAAGGAAACACCATATATTTT. Encoded protein: CASSPQGNTIYF.

There are many counts of this clonotype. V gene TRBV2 combines with J gene TRBJ2-5, with a possible D match to TRBD2 (6 bases). Germline V lookup: CDR1 SNHLY, CDR2 FYNNEI. V was pared by 4 bases and J by 5 bases, with 17 bases between. The CDR3 has 15 residues. CDR3 protein: CASSVGVGEVETQYF. The CDR3 DNA reads as TGTGCCAGCAGTGTAGGGGTAGGGGAGGTCGAGACCCAGTACTTC.

The chain recombines TRBV9 with TRBJ1-6; 7 bases align to TRBD1. Germline CDR1 and CDR2: SGDLS and YYNGEE. V lost 3 bases and J lost 9; bases outside the gene matches: 12. This CDR3 comprises 16 residues. The DNA for the CDR3 is TGTGCCAGCAGCGCTCTCACAGGGGCCGGAGCTTCACCCCTCCACTTT. Its translation is CASSALTGAGASPLHF.

Comment on this clonotype: With a much larger clone just one base away, this may be a read error. J is TRBJ2-7 and V is TRBV7-2; D unresolved. The CDR3 runs to 13 residues. The germline CDR1 and CDR2 sequences are SGHTA and FQGNSA. The CDR3 here is CPSSESKTYEQYF. The CDR3 DNA follows: TGTCCCAGCAGCGAATCAAAGACCTACGAGCAGTACTTC.

The table lists this clonotype with many counts. The gene calls are TRBV28 and TRBJ2-3; 8 bases agree with TRBD1. There are 15 residues in the CDR3. Germline V CDR1 and CDR2: MDHEN, SYDVKM. Trimming took 6 bases from V and 8 from J; bases not matched to a gene: 13. The CDR3 DNA sequence: TGTGCCAGCAGAGGAGACAGGGGACCTAAGGGTACGCAGTATTTT. This translates into CASRGDRGPKGTQYF. Together with reference TRBV28 and TRBJ2-3, the CDR3 gives the full variable domain: DVKVTQSSRYLVKRTGEKVFLECVQDMDHENMFWYRQDPGLGLRLIYFSYDVKMKEKGDIPEGYSVSREKKERFSLILESASTNQTSMYLCASRGDRGPKGTQYFGPGTRLTVL.

This clonotype was seen ten or more times. The rearrangement joins TRBV18 to TRBJ2-5; 8 nucleotides align to TRBD1. Trimming took 2 bases from V and 5 from J; bases not matched to a gene: 4. This CDR3 is 14 amino acids long. Germline V lookup: CDR1 KGHSH, CDR2 LQKENI. The CDR3 nucleotides are TGTGCCAGCTCACCAGAGACAGGGGACGAGACCCAGTACTTC. This sequence encodes CASSPETGDETQYF. Variable domain in full (rest from reference TRBV18 and TRBJ2-5): NAGVMQNPRHLVRRRGQEARLRCSPMKGHSHVYWYRQLPEEGLKFMVYLQKENIIDESGMPKERFSAEFPKEGPSILRIQQVVRGDSAAYFCASSPETGDETQYFGPGTRLLVL.

This clonotype was recorded a few times. The chain uses TRBV4-3 and TRBJ1-2; D ambiguous. V gave up 0 bases and J gave up 2 bases, with 10 bases separating them. CDR3 length: 15 amino acids. Germline values: CDR1 LGHNA, CDR2 YSLEER. The CDR3: CASSQDRTGNYGYTF. In DNA, the CDR3 is TGCGCCAGCAGCCAAGATAGGACGGGGAACTATGGCTACACCTTC.

In this sample, this clonotype turned up many times. This chain links TRBV20-1 with TRBJ2-1; D call uncertain. V shed 3 bases and J shed 0 bases, with 6 bases lying between them. Germline V CDR1 and CDR2: DFQATT, SNEGSKA (reference sequence). CDR3 size: 13 residues. Written as DNA, the CDR3 is TGCAGTGCTAGTGATAACTCCTACAATGAGCAGTTCTTC. Its translation is CSASDNSYNEQFF.

This clonotype has ten or more counts. The chain is built from TRBV12-3 or TRBV12-4 and TRBJ1-2; TRBD1 agrees at 8 bases. Germline trimming cut 3 bases from V and 4 bases from J; bases unmatched to any gene: 1. The CDR3 is 13 amino acids. CDR3 loop: CASSFGTGYGYTF. In nucleotides, the CDR3 is TGTGCCAGCAGTTTCGGGACAGGCTATGGCTACACCTTC.

The V call is TRBV4-3, the J call TRBJ2-3; D may be TRBD2 (5 bases). There are 14 residues in the CDR3. Germline CDR1 LGHNA, CDR2 YSLEER. Trimming pared 3 bases from V and 6 bases from J, leaving 13 bases between. CDR3 DNA sequence: TGCGCCAGCAGCCAGGAACTAGTTGGGGATACGCAGTATTTT. This gives the protein CASSQELVGDTQYF.

Many counts were recorded for this clonotype. The V call is TRBV3-1, the J call TRBJ2-7; D possibly corresponds to TRBD2 (6 bases). Germline CDR1 and CDR2: LGHDT and YNNKEL (reference sequence). The V end was cut by 3 bases, the J end by 5 bases, with 23 bases between. The CDR3 spans 17 residues. The CDR3 is CASSQGGKLAGSNEQYF. For the CDR3, the DNA is TGTGCCAGCAGCCAGGGCGGGAAACTAGCAGGGTCCAACGAGCAGTACTTC.

There are a few counts of this clonotype. V is TRBV28 and J is TRBJ2-3; D is possibly TRBD1 (5 bases). Germline CDR1 is MDHEN and CDR2 is SYDVKM. This CDR3 is 15 amino acids long. V lost 5 bases and J 2 bases, leaving 14 bases between the germline ends. The CDR3 DNA follows: TGTGCCAGCAGTAGAGAGGACACTTACACAGATACGCAGTATTTT. This gives the protein CASSREDTYTDTQYF.